The rows below give T cell receptor beta chains drawn from one sample of a study of T cells after yellow fever vaccination. TCRdb itself ran the 5' RACE reads through MiXCR, one entry per CDR3 protein. The repertoire holds 120,000 or so distinct CDR3 sequences, with about 8.4% as singletons. The material sequenced was CD8+ T cells sorted from PBMCs, taken on the day of the yellow fever booster vaccination. The receptor set was obtained from a man younger than 30 who received the YFV17D yellow fever vaccine. Each CDR3 is given with its conserved first and last residue. Each record gives: J gene, V gene, D gene, clone size, CDR3 DNA, CDR3 protein. D genes are given only for firm matches. Only some rows state a clone size, as once, few, many or a class for expanded clones.

TRBJ2-1 TRBV7-8 - many TGTGCCAGCAGCTTAGCGTGGATAAGCTCCTACAATGAGCAGTTCTTC CASSLAWISSYNEQFF
TRBJ1-2 TRBV7-9 - - TGTGCCAGCAGCTCACTAGGGGACTATGGCTACACCTTC CASSSLGDYGYTF
TRBJ2-1 TRBV19 TRBD1 many TGTGCCAGTAGCCTGGGACAGGGCCCTTTCTCCTACAATGAGCAGTTCTTC CASSLGQGPFSYNEQFF
TRBJ2-3 TRBV5-1 TRBD2 few TGCGCCAGCAGCTGGGGACTAGCGGGGAGCGGAGATACGCAGTATTTT CASSWGLAGSGDTQYF
TRBJ2-5 TRBV2 - few TGTGCCAGCAGTGAAGGATACAGGGTTTATGACGAGACCCAGTACTTC CASSEGYRVYDETQYF
TRBJ2-1 TRBV2 - - TGTGCCAGCAGGGTTACCTTGAATGAGCAGTTCTTC CASRVTLNEQFF
TRBJ2-5 TRBV9 TRBD2 few TGTGCCAGCAGCGAAAGACTAGCAGCCGAGACCCAGTACTTC CASSERLAAETQYF
TRBJ2-3 TRBV7-9 TRBD1 - TGTGCCAGCAGCTTATTGGGACAGGGTCCACTCACAGATACGCAGTATTTT CASSLLGQGPLTDTQYF
TRBJ1-2 TRBV7-9 - - TGTGCCAGCAGCTTAGCTCCTGGGGACGCGAATGGCTACACCTTC CASSLAPGDANGYTF
TRBJ2-5 TRBV19 TRBD1 few TGTGCCAGTAGTCCCGACAGGGTGGGAGAGACCCAGTACTTC CASSPDRVGETQYF
TRBJ2-1 TRBV5-1 TRBD2 few TGCGCCAGCAGCTACCCCCCTAGCGGGGGGCTACGGGATGAGCAGTTCTTC CASSYPPSGGLRDEQFF
TRBJ2-1 TRBV12-3/TRBV12-4 - few TGTGCCAGCAGTCCTAGGCGCAGTCACAATGAGCAGTTCTTC CASSPRRSHNEQFF
TRBJ1-2 TRBV7-9 - few TGTGCCAGCAGCTTAGAACAGCCGGGCTACACCTTC CASSLEQPGYTF
TRBJ2-5 TRBV7-2 TRBD1 - TGTGCCAGCAGCCAAGGGGTGGACAGGGTCCACCCAAGCGTAGAGACCCAGTACTTC CASSQGVDRVHPSVETQYF
TRBJ2-1 TRBV3-1 TRBD2 - TGTGCCAGCAGCCCCTCGGGAGGGGCATATGGTGAGCAGTTCTTC CASSPSGGAYGEQFF
TRBJ2-3 TRBV4-1 - - TGCGCCAGCAGCCAAGAGACTCCATATACGCAGTATTTT CASSQETPYTQYF
TRBJ2-3 TRBV5-6 TRBD2 - TGTGCCAGCAGCTCGGGGGGTTCTACGCAGTATTTT CASSSGGSTQYF
TRBJ2-2 TRBV9 TRBD1 - TGTGCCAGCAGCGTAGGACGTCTGGGGACAGGGGTTGCCGGGGAGCTGTTTTTT CASSVGRLGTGVAGELFF
TRBJ2-3 TRBV4-2 TRBD2 few TGTGCCAGCAGCCAGACTAGCGCGGAGACAGATACGCAGTATTTT CASSQTSAETDTQYF
TRBJ2-1 TRBV4-2 TRBD2 few TGTGCCAGCAGCCCGTCAGGTAGCGGGGCTCGTGAGCAGTTCTTC CASSPSGSGAREQFF
TRBJ1-3 TRBV4-1 - - TGCGCCAGCAGCCAAGGGACGGTTAGCTCTGGAAACACCATATATTTT CASSQGTVSSGNTIYF
TRBJ2-1 TRBV7-3 - few TGTGCCAGCAGCTTCAGCTTGGGCGGGTCCTACAATGAGCAGTTCTTC CASSFSLGGSYNEQFF
TRBJ1-5 TRBV7-9 - - TGTGCCACCAGGGAGGGGAATCAGCCCCAGCATTTT CATREGNQPQHF
TRBJ1-6 TRBV14 - - TGTGCCAGCAGCCAAGATATGACTTTGGACTATAATTCACCCCTCCACTTT CASSQDMTLDYNSPLHF
TRBJ2-5 TRBV27 - few TGTGCCAGCAGTTACCCCCCGACCCAGTACTTC CASSYPPTQYF
TRBJ1-2 TRBV12-3/TRBV12-4 TRBD1 - TGTGCCAGCAGTTCCCGTGACAGGGGGAAGGGCTATGGCTACACCTTC CASSSRDRGKGYGYTF
TRBJ1-2 TRBV6-5 - - TGTGCCAGCAGTTACACCGGGGTGGCCTACACCTTC CASSYTGVAYTF
TRBJ2-7 TRBV10-3 TRBD2 few TGTGCCACCCACGGGGGGGAGACCTACGAGCAGTACTTC CATHGGETYEQYF
TRBJ1-3 TRBV27 - - TGTGCCAGCAGTTTATCGGAAGGTCCGGGGTACGCCGGAAACACCATATATTTT CASSLSEGPGYAGNTIYF
TRBJ2-5 TRBV6-2/TRBV6-3 - - TGTGCCAGCACCGATGGCCGGGACTCACCGCAAGAGACCCAGTACTTC CASTDGRDSPQETQYF
TRBJ2-1 TRBV5-1 TRBD2 - TGCGCCAGCAGCTTTTCTGCTAGCGGGGGCAATGAGCAGTTCTTC CASSFSASGGNEQFF
TRBJ1-5 TRBV4-1 TRBD1 few TGCGCCAGCAGCCCCAGGGGGAATAGCAATCAGCCCCAGCATTTT CASSPRGNSNQPQHF
TRBJ1-2 TRBV3-1 - - TGTGCCAGCAGCAAAAGGACGGAATCGGGTGGCTACACCTTC CASSKRTESGGYTF
TRBJ2-1 TRBV4-1 TRBD1 - TGCGCCAGCAGCCTCCTACCCGGACAGGGGAGTATTGGGGAGCAGTTCTTC CASSLLPGQGSIGEQFF
TRBJ2-7 TRBV5-1 TRBD1 - TGCGCCAGCCACTCCGGGACAGAGTTCTACGAGCAGTACTTC CASHSGTEFYEQYF
TRBJ2-7 TRBV7-9 - - TGTGCCAGCAGCAAAGCGACAGCAAGCTACGAGCAGTACTTC CASSKATASYEQYF
TRBJ2-3 TRBV5-1 - few TGCGCCAGCAGCTTGGGGGGTACGGGGACAGATACGCAGTATTTT CASSLGGTGTDTQYF
TRBJ2-4 TRBV4-1 - - TGCGCCAGCAGCCCTATCGGAAGCTCCCAGACCAAAAACATTCAGTACTTC CASSPIGSSQTKNIQYF
TRBJ2-6 TRBV5-1 TRBD1 few TGCGCCAGCAGCACGACAGGGGATGCTGGGGCCAACGTCCTGACTTTC CASSTTGDAGANVLTF
TRBJ2-3 TRBV6-5 TRBD1 - TGTGCCAGCTCTCAGGGGGCGGGTATAGATACGCAGTATTTT CASSQGAGIDTQYF
TRBJ2-1 TRBV20-1 - many TGCAGTGCTAGTGGTCGGGGGCCCTACAATGAGCAGTTCTTC CSASGRGPYNEQFF